These 8 T cell receptor beta chains were all obtained from the same sample, sequenced in a study of PD-L1 blockade in urothelial cancer. Time point: pretreatment peripheral blood. The assay was immunoSEQ multiplex PCR, and TCRdb's table has in-frame clones only and misses some. Of roughly 52,000 clones in the sample, 79% were seen once. Sequencing used PBMCs, obtained around atezolizumab (anti-PD-L1) treatment. The origin of the receptors is a man in his 70s with urothelial cancer.

This clone was observed a single time. The chain couples TRBV28 to TRBJ2-7; tentatively, D is TRBD2 (5 bases). From germline, CDR1 is MDHEN and CDR2 SYDVKM. This CDR3 has 13 residues. Trimming left V 2 bases short and J 3 bases short, with 8 bases between. As DNA, the CDR3 is TGTGCCAGCAGTTTAACCGGGAACTACGAGCAGTACTTC. Its translation is CASSLTGNYEQYF.

This sequence joins TRBV19 and TRBJ2-4; possibly TRBD1 for D (5 bases). CDR3 length equals 12 residues. Looked up from germline, CDR1 is LNHDA and CDR2 is SQIVND (reference sequence). V was pared by 6 bases and J by 5 bases, with 8 bases between. The CDR3, as DNA: TGTGCCAGTAGCAGACAGCAAAACATTCAGTACTTC. Translation: CASSRQQNIQYF.

The CDR3 DNA reads TGTGCCAGTAGTAAGGGGACAGCAGACTATGGCTACACCTTC. Protein: CASSKGTADYGYTF. This chain joins TRBV19 and TRBJ1-2; 7 bases match TRBD1. Germline trimming cut 4 bases from V and 3 bases from J; bases unmatched to any gene: 5. Germline CDR1 reads LNHDA; CDR2 reads SQIVND (reference sequence). The CDR3 is made up of 14 amino acids.

This clone was recorded once. V gene TRBV2 combines with J gene TRBJ2-6; no definite D call. V lost 3 bases and J lost 2, with 8 bases in between. This CDR3 region has 15 residues. Germline CDR1 is SNHLY and CDR2 is FYNNEI. The CDR3 DNA is TGTGCCAGCAGTGAGGAGAGGACTGGGGCCAACGTCCTGACTTTC. It specifies CASSEERTGANVLTF.

The J gene is TRBJ2-1, the V gene TRBV4-2; D may be TRBD2 (6 bases). The CDR3 is 16 residues long. The germline V and J ends were trimmed by 2 bases and 9 bases, with 20 bases remaining between them. CDR1 and CDR2 from the germline V gene are LGHNA and YNFKEQ. This chain's CDR3 is CASSQNSRDWPGEQFF. The CDR3 nucleotides are TGTGCCAGCAGCCAAAATTCCCGGGACTGGCCTGGTGAGCAGTTCTTC.

V and J are TRBV4-1 and TRBJ2-7; D is possibly TRBD2 (5 bases). CDR1 and CDR2 from the germline V gene are MGHRA and YSYEKL. Trimming took off 3 bases at V and 0 bases at J, with 15 bases between the two ends. There are 16 residues in the CDR3. CDR3 in amino acids: CASSHQGLLSSYEQYF. For the CDR3, the DNA is TGCGCCAGCAGCCATCAAGGACTGCTGAGCTCCTACGAGCAGTACTTC.

This chain joins TRBV2 and TRBJ2-7; 14 nucleotides agree with TRBD2. The trim removed 5 bases at V and 2 bases at J, leaving 2 bases unmatched. Germline-derived CDR1 and CDR2 are SNHLY and FYNNEI. This CDR3 contains 15 residues. CDR3 DNA: TGTGCCAGCAGTCTGGGACTAGCGGGAGCCTACGAGCAGTACTTC. This sequence encodes CASSLGLAGAYEQYF.

The chain has TRBV5-5 and TRBJ2-3; TRBD1 might be the D (6 bases). The V gene lost 4 bases and the J gene lost 2 bases, with 11 bases spanning the gap. CDR3 length: 14 residues. Germline-derived CDR1 and CDR2 are SGHKS and YYEKEE (reference sequence). The CDR3 DNA sequence: TGTGCCAGCAGCCCCTGGGACAACACAGATACGCAGTATTTT. Translated, it gives CASSPWDNTDTQYF. Full variable domain (remainder filled in from reference TRBV5-5 and TRBJ2-3): DAGVTQSPTHLIKTRGQQVTLRCSPISGHKSVSWYQQVLGQGPQFIFQYYEKEERGRGNFPDRFSARQFPNYSSELNVNALLLGDSALYLCASSPWDNTDTQYFGPGTRLTVL.